This is a list of T cell receptor beta chains from one sample in a study of cytomegalovirus exposure and HLA in healthy donors. Here immunoSEQ multiplex PCR was the method, and the copy in TCRdb shows in-frame clones only, minus some. This sample has roughly 300,000 clones, with 85% to 90% found just once. The sample consisted of PBMCs. The receptors were sampled from a woman aged 18-35 years in good health and CMV-seronegative. Each CDR3 is given with its conserved first and last residue. A D gene is named only where the DNA matches it firmly. Clone sizes are given selectively: once, few, many, or a class where the clone is expanded.

v_call: TRBV19; clone_size: .; j_call: TRBJ2-7; cdr3_length: 12; d_call: TRBD1; cdr3_nt: TGTGCCTGCTCGGGACAGGGCTACGAGCAGTACTTC; cdr3_aa: CACSGQGYEQYF
v_call: TRBV4-3; clone_size: .; j_call: TRBJ2-2; cdr3_length: 15; d_call: .; cdr3_nt: TGCGCCAGCAGCCAAGCTAGGAGCAACACCGGGGAGCTGTTTTTT; cdr3_aa: CASSQARSNTGELFF
v_call: TRBV4-3; clone_size: .; j_call: TRBJ1-2; cdr3_length: 16; d_call: .; cdr3_nt: TGCGCCAGCAGCCAAGAGGCGACAGCAGGTCACTATGGCTACACCTTC; cdr3_aa: CASSQEATAGHYGYTF
v_call: TRBV5-1; clone_size: few; j_call: TRBJ1-6; cdr3_length: 15; d_call: .; cdr3_nt: TGCGCCAGCAGCGAAACAGGGTATACGAATTCACCCCTCCACTTT; cdr3_aa: CASSETGYTNSPLHF
v_call: TRBV5-1; clone_size: .; j_call: TRBJ1-5; cdr3_length: 16; d_call: TRBD1; cdr3_nt: TGCGCCAGCAGCTGGGGGGACAGGGGCTTCAATCAGCCCCAGCATTTT; cdr3_aa: CASSWGDRGFNQPQHF
v_call: TRBV5-1; clone_size: .; j_call: TRBJ2-3; cdr3_length: 16; d_call: TRBD1; cdr3_nt: TGCGCCAGCAGCAGCAAGGGACAGGGAGTGGGAGATACGCAGTATTTT; cdr3_aa: CASSSKGQGVGDTQYF
v_call: TRBV4-1; clone_size: medium-sized; j_call: TRBJ1-1; cdr3_length: 13; d_call: .; cdr3_nt: TGCGCCAGCAGCCAAGCTCTGAGCCTTGAAGCTTTCTTT; cdr3_aa: CASSQALSLEAFF
v_call: TRBV28; clone_size: .; j_call: TRBJ2-3; cdr3_length: 15; d_call: .; cdr3_nt: TGTGCCAGCAGACCCCCGAACGGGGGCACAGATACGCAGTATTTT; cdr3_aa: CASRPPNGGTDTQYF
v_call: TRBV28; clone_size: .; j_call: TRBJ1-2; cdr3_length: 14; d_call: TRBD1; cdr3_nt: TGTGCCAGCACTGGTATCGGGACAGGGGATGGCTACACCTTC; cdr3_aa: CASTGIGTGDGYTF
v_call: TRBV28; clone_size: .; j_call: TRBJ1-5; cdr3_length: 13; d_call: .; cdr3_nt: TGTGCCAGCATGGGGGGGTTCAATCAGCCCCAGCATTTT; cdr3_aa: CASMGGFNQPQHF
v_call: TRBV2; clone_size: .; j_call: TRBJ1-5; cdr3_length: 17; d_call: TRBD1; cdr3_nt: TGTGCCAGCAGTCCGGGACAGGGAGTTGTAAGCAATCAGCCCCAGCATTTT; cdr3_aa: CASSPGQGVVSNQPQHF
v_call: TRBV21-1; clone_size: .; j_call: TRBJ2-1; cdr3_length: 18; d_call: .; cdr3_nt: .; cdr3_aa: CASSQRGVAGGSHNEQFF
v_call: TRBV2; clone_size: .; j_call: TRBJ1-1; cdr3_length: 13; d_call: .; cdr3_nt: TGTGCAAGTCTTTGGGACATGAACACTGAAGCTTTCTTT; cdr3_aa: CASLWDMNTEAFF
v_call: TRBV29-1; clone_size: .; j_call: TRBJ2-2; cdr3_length: 13; d_call: .; cdr3_nt: TGCAGCGTGAGCCCCCAGAACACCGGGGAGCTGTTTTTT; cdr3_aa: CSVSPQNTGELFF